These T cell receptor beta chains were read from a single sample in a study of T cells after posttransplantation cyclophosphamide. The data were produced by immunoSEQ multiplex PCR, yet TCRdb's version contains in-frame clones alone and is incomplete. The sample has 20,000 or so clones; approximately 86% are singletons. Here the sequenced sample was PBMCs, taken after allogeneic stem cell transplant with posttransplant cyclophosphamide. These receptors all come from a female patient aged 40-50 years who received an allogeneic stem cell transplant from a related donor, was CMV-positive, and had no GVHD. Part of the T cells may come from the graft donor. CDR3s leave out the opening cysteine and the closing phenylalanine or tryptophan. Only some rows state a clone size, as once, few, many or a class for expanded clones.

J	V	size	CDR3
TRBJ1-4	TRBV6-5	few	ASSYRGGNEKLF
TRBJ2-7	TRBV13	.	ASSSSSRDEQY
TRBJ1-5	TRBV18	.	ASSQDRDQPQH
TRBJ1-5	TRBV7-9	.	ASSLMGGNQPQH
TRBJ2-1	TRBV28	.	ASSLGTREQF
TRBJ2-2	TRBV4-3	once	ASSLEAGLFTGELF
TRBJ2-3	TRBV6-4	.	ASRTGQGGHLTDTQY
TRBJ1-5	TRBV27	.	ASRDPGYGNQPQH
.	TRBV5-1	.	ASSLGQGPFSYEQY
TRBJ2-1	TRBV7-3	once	ASSRNRITNEQF
TRBJ1-1	TRBV12-5	.	ASGETGQNTEAF
TRBJ2-1	TRBV11-2	.	ASSLVPLAGGYEQF
TRBJ1-5	TRBV2	.	ASSGRGEAWNQPQH
TRBJ2-7	TRBV9	.	ASSETGTPIYEQY
TRBJ2-7	TRBV10-1	.	ASSESIGRYEQY
TRBJ2-1	TRBV27	.	ASSPWTGRKGEQF
TRBJ1-2	TRBV10-3	.	AISDSQGGYGYT
TRBJ1-5	TRBV21-1	.	ASSKDDGRSRPQH
TRBJ2-1	TRBV28	once	ASSPWTGVSSYNEQF
TRBJ1-2	TRBV10-3	.	AISELANRVQNGYT
TRBJ2-7	TRBV9	.	ASSVGPERDVYEQY
TRBJ1-1	TRBV7-2	few	ASSYRHDTEAF
TRBJ1-2	TRBV28	.	ASRLSANYGYT
TRBJ1-1	TRBV7-2	.	ASSLDSMNTEAF
TRBJ2-1	TRBV9	.	ASSVASGMGNEQF
TRBJ1-5	TRBV6-1	.	ASSEVFGTGSLGNQPQH
TRBJ2-2	TRBV29-1	.	SVVGDAAGAGGELF
TRBJ2-5	TRBV4-3	.	ASSQGDRGRKETQY
TRBJ2-1	TRBV10-3	.	AISPRRDSNNEQF
TRBJ2-7	TRBV27	once	ASSFQGLAGASYEQY
TRBJ2-1	TRBV29-1	.	SSGLASNNEQF
TRBJ1-3	TRBV27	.	ASSSFSDRRPGNTIY
TRBJ1-2	TRBV6-5	.	ASSYGRTAYGYT
TRBJ2-1	TRBV13	.	ASSPNRGLSSYNEQF
TRBJ2-5	TRBV27	once	ASSLLAGETQY
TRBJ1-4	TRBV27	.	ASSLFTGGSEKLF
TRBJ2-7	TRBV30	.	AWRGIAYYEQY
TRBJ1-2	TRBV28	.	ASSIQGLYGYT